Here is one T cell receptor beta chain with its context. Antigen unknown. The table came from immunoSEQ multiplex PCR; TCRdb's copy has only in-frame clones and leaves some out. The sample shows hundreds of thousands of clones, about 94% of them seen only once. With 4 bases removed from V and 1 base from J, the gap between germline ends came to 10 bases. This CDR3 is 14 amino acids long. Germline CDR1 and CDR2: SGHAT and FQNNGV. Time point defined: blood from clinic visit 5 months post-surgery; TSC patient then seizure free. Sequencing was limited to surgery cases with top T cell transcript signatures in brain tissue. Before surgery, patients took at least one anti-epileptic drug. This sample was taken from a study of brain T cells in children with intractable seizures. The study's findings and limits: HCMV serostatus was not known, and viral specificity came from CDR3 similarity only. Absence of clones before surgery may stem from lower sequencing depth.

This clonotype originated in a boy younger than two with tuberous sclerosis and intractable seizures. The chain links TRBV11-2 to TRBJ2-5; no clear D. Sequencing was performed on peripheral blood, taken about 5 months after surgery. DNA for the CDR3: TGTGCCAGCAGCTCCCGGTCAATCCAAGAGACCCAGTACTTC. Residues: CASSSRSIQETQYF.